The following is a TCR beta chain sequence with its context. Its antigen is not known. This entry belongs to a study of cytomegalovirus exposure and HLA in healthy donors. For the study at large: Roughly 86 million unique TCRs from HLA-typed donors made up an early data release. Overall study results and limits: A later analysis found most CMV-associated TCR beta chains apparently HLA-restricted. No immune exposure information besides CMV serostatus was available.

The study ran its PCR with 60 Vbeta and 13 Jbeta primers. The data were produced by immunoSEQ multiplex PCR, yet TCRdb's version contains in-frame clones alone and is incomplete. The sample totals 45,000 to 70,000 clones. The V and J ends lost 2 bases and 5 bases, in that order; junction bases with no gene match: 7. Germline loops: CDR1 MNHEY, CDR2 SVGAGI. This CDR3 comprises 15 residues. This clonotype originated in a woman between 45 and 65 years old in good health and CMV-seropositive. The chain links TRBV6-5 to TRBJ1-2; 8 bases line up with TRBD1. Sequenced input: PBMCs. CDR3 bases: TGTGCCAGCAGTTACCAGGCAGGGGGCGTTTATGGCTACACCTTC. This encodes CASSYQAGGVYGYTF.